This T cell receptor beta chain was sequenced in a study of T cells in Graves' hyperthyroidism and ophthalmopathy (dated by TCRdb to between 2018 and 2021). For context, the study as a whole: Peripheral blood samples were taken at initial diagnosis, before any treatment was given. TCR V-J signatures able to tell the groups apart were searched for in a discovery cohort of 90 to 100 patients, of whom 43 had Graves' ophthalmopathy and about 60 had stable Graves' hyperthyroidism. Whether ophthalmopathy could be predicted prospectively was tested in an independent validation cohort made up of fewer than 20 hyperthyroidism patients plus 17 patients who later progressed to ophthalmopathy. For training and testing, the 100 or so patients in the discovery cohort were randomly divided in a 7:3 ratio. In over five Graves' hyperthyroidism patients, the study also compared T-cell repertoires from thyroid tissue with T-cell repertoires from blood. After blood sampling, hyperthyroidism patients were treated with methimazole at a starting dose of 30 mg daily, and ophthalmopathy patients were treated with high-dose intravenous methylprednisolone. The paper reports TCR Vbeta CDR3 sequencing of 140 or so peripheral blood samples: approximately 41 ophthalmopathy, some 80 hyperthyroidism and about 17 progressor patients.

Paper-wide results and their limitations: Sample size was not statistically predetermined, and blinding of investigators to group allocation was not performed. A model built on a 13 V-J signature distinguished ophthalmopathy from stable hyperthyroidism, reaching approximately 89% sensitivity and around 81% specificity in cross-validation and 80%/75% in testing. Blood samples also contained most of the expanded thyroid clonotypes (frequency above 0.001), which suggests that blood repertoires may reflect thyroid immune responses. In validation, the model predicted progression to ophthalmopathy with over 65% sensitivity and roughly 72% specificity, a median of 6.5 months before onset.

The TCR beta CDR3 regions were amplified from RNA transcripts. For the first round of RT-PCR on the TCR CDR3, the HTBI primer set was used together with the Qiagen OneStep RT-PCR kit. A second multiplex PCR round built the libraries, followed by size selection and purification. Libraries were sequenced paired-end with 100 bp reads on an Illumina HiSeq2000. Processing in the source paper ran as follows. SOAPnuke was used to process the raw data, with reads discarded if the reads contained adapters or uncalled bases, had a mean Phred below 15, or lacked an exact constant-primer or identifier match. COPE v1.2.5 was used to merge the high-quality paired reads, and each unique nucleotide sequence was defined as a clonotype. MiTCR v1.1 was used to align clonotypes to the IMGT TRBV, TRBD and TRBJ reference segments. Analysis was restricted to V-J combinations with a frequency above 0.0001, which covered over 98% of repertoires. A TCS score was defined as the ratio of F50 (clonal expansion) to E x V (chaos), with BLOSUM62-based TCRdist applied between CDR3 peptides within each V-J. Welch's t-statistics and random forest reduced roughly 530 V-J features to 10 to 15, which were used in a naive Bayes classifier (R e1071). Using fastp trimming at Q25 and MiXCR clonotype assembly, TCRdb reanalyzed the public sequencing data and kept in-frame beta chains. Under each unique CDR3 protein, matching rows form one entry showing the most common genes and DNA. TCRdb, rather than the study authors, made the V and J calls. For this sample there are hundreds of thousands of distinct CDR3 sequences; around a quarter appear just once. The ten largest make up over 9% of the sample.

Ophthalmopathy patients had moderately to severely active disease, Clinical Activity Score of at least 3, NOSPECS grade of at least 4, and duration under 3 months. Exclusion was applied to patients with uncontrolled infections, other autoimmune diseases, pregnancy or lactation. Diagnoses were based on clinical symptoms, serum thyroxine and TRAb, thyroid ultrasound and orbital computed tomography. PBMCs were separated from under 12 ml of fresh peripheral blood using Ficoll-Paque density gradient centrifugation. Total RNA was extracted using Trizol reagent, and RNA quality was assessed on an Agilent 2100 Bioanalyzer. V ends up 6 bases short and J 2 bases short, with an unmatched junction base count of 4. Including the terminal cysteine and phenylalanine, the CDR3 comprises 14 residues. Solely the CDR3 DNA is kept, with 42 bases framed from the first base. There are many counts of this clonotype. Its antigen is not yet known. The sample holds no much larger clone one base away, and base qualities are not on file.

The material sequenced was blood. This clonotype was obtained from a woman younger than 45 with Graves' ophthalmopathy. The sequence links TRBV12-3 or TRBV12-4 to TRBJ1-5; 7 central bases correspond to TRBD1. The nucleotide sequence reads as follows: TGTGCCAGCAGAGAAGGGACAGGCAATCAGCCCCAGCATTTT. It translates as CASREGTGNQPQHF.